This T cell receptor beta chain was observed in a study of cytomegalovirus exposure and HLA in healthy donors. Assay: immunoSEQ multiplex PCR; the TCRdb copy retains only in-frame clones and omits some. The table lists 150,000 to 250,000 clones, roughly 81% of them singletons, with roughly 1.2% in the top ten. Study observations and caveats: High sensitivity and specificity were reportedly achieved when the classifier diagnosed cytomegalovirus status. CMV antigen specificity was confirmed in vitro for three CMV-associated chains.

A remark on this clone: Its antigen is unidentified.

Trimming cost V 4 bases and J 4 bases; bases outside gene matches: 14. The CDR3 runs 19 residues. CDR1 and CDR2 (germline): SGDLS, YYNGEE. The chain employs TRBV9 and TRBJ2-1; 13 bases line up with TRBD2. Input material: PBMCs. This TCR derives from a woman aged 25 to 45 in good health and CMV-seronegative. The CDR3 nucleotides are TGTGCCAGCAGCCTCTCCTCAGGACTAGCGGGAGTTGAATACAATGAGCAGTTCTTC. Its protein is CASSLSSGLAGVEYNEQFF.